These 8 T cell receptor beta chains share one sample of origin, sequenced in a study of T cell repertoires in cytomegalovirus infection. Antigens of these TCRs are unknown. MiXCR, applied by TCRdb to the reads, yields one record per CDR3 protein. In the table there are around 710,000 distinct CDR3 sequences, about 28% of which are singletons. The starting material was cultured CD8+ T cells from PBMCs, obtained from culture after CMV antigen stimulation. These receptors originate from a human donor in good health (CMV status not recorded). Some clones in this sample may be carry-over from other donors' samples.

J is TRBJ2-4 and V is TRBV15; 7 positions agree with TRBD1. The CDR3 runs 15 residues. J gave up 3 bases and V 5 bases, and 7 bases lay outside the gene matches. Per germline, CDR1 LNHNV and CDR2 YYDKDF (reference sequence). This CDR3 is CATSVQTGSKNIQYF. The DNA for the CDR3 is TGTGCCACCAGCGTCCAGACAGGGAGCAAAAACATTCAGTACTTC.

The V call is TRBV29-1, the J call TRBJ2-5; D is undetermined. With 1 base removed from V and 4 bases from J, the gap between germline ends came to 1 base. CDR3 length equals 10 residues. Germline values: CDR1 SQVTM, CDR2 ANQGSEA. The CDR3 region is CSVEGETQYF. CDR3 nucleotides: TGCAGCGTTGAAGGAGAGACCCAGTACTTC.

This clonotype occurred a few times. V usage is TRBV4-3 and J usage is TRBJ2-3; D may correspond to TRBD1 or TRBD2 (5 bases each). Looked up from germline, CDR1 is LGHNA and CDR2 is YSLEER. This CDR3 region has 20 residues. Trimming took off 2 bases at V and 0 bases at J, with 24 bases between the two ends. CDR3 in amino acids: CASSQLPPGRTDSSTDTQYF. CDR3 nucleotide sequence: TGCGCCAGCAGCCAACTCCCTCCGGGACGGACGGACTCTAGCACAGATACGCAGTATTTT.

This chain links TRBV19 with TRBJ2-7; D tentatively fits TRBD1 or TRBD2 (5 bases each). With 5 bases removed from V and 0 bases from J, the gap between germline ends came to 17 bases. Germline V CDR1 and CDR2: LNHDA, SQIVND (reference sequence). This CDR3 is 16 amino acids long. The CDR3 DNA follows: TGTGCCAGTAGTCCGACAATGGGACCCAGCTCCTACGAGCAGTACTTC. It yields the protein CASSPTMGPSSYEQYF.

This clonotype was counted between two and nine times. This sequence joins TRBV7-3 and TRBJ1-2, with D tentatively TRBD1 (6 bases). This CDR3 is built from 14 residues. Trimming pared 5 bases from V and 3 bases from J, leaving 13 bases between. The V gene's germline CDR1 is SGHTA and CDR2 FQGTGA. The CDR3 is CASSPEGDDYGYTF. The CDR3 DNA reads as TGTGCCAGCAGCCCCGAGGGGGACGACTATGGCTACACCTTC. The variable domain in full, with the rest retrieved from reference TRBV7-3 and TRBJ1-2, is GAGVSQTPSNKVTEKGKYVELRCDPISGHTALYWYRQSLGQGPEFLIYFQGTGAADDSGLPNDRFFAVRPEGSVSTLKIQRTERGDSAVYLCASSPEGDDYGYTFGSGTRLTVV.

Only a few counts were recorded for this clonotype. This rearrangement joins TRBV19 to TRBJ2-7, with a weak D call TRBD1 (5 bases). Germline V gene lookup returns CDR1 LNHDA and CDR2 SQIVND (reference sequence). V was trimmed by 8 bases and J by 7 bases, leaving 15 bases between them. This CDR3 is built from 12 residues. The chain's CDR3 is CASATDNREQYF. The DNA of the CDR3 is TGTGCCAGTGCGACGGACAACCGAGAGCAGTACTTC.

The chain employs TRBV7-8 and TRBJ2-7; perhaps TRBD1 as D (5 bases). CDR3 length: 14 amino acids. The V end lost 4 bases, the J end lost 2 bases, and 12 bases lay between the germline ends. Germline CDR1 and CDR2: SGHVS and FQNEAQ. For the CDR3, the DNA is TGTGCCAGCAGCTCTTCGGACATTGCCTACGAGCAGTACGTC. It encodes CASSSSDIAYEQYV.

The chain combines TRBV7-9 with TRBJ1-2; a possible D gene is TRBD1 (5 bases). The germline CDR1 and CDR2 sequences are SEHNR and FQNEAQ (reference sequence). There are 15 residues in the CDR3. V shed 5 bases and J shed 0 bases, with 13 bases lying between them. For the CDR3, the DNA is TGTGCCAGCAGCCCCGCAGGGCTAGCTAACTATGGCTACACCTTC. As protein: CASSPAGLANYGYTF.